What follows are 12 T cell receptor beta chains derived from one specimen sequenced in a study of cytomegalovirus exposure and HLA in healthy donors (dated by TCRdb to between 2016 and 2019). Receptors were amplified or captured by the immunoSEQ multiplex PCR assay. For the multiplex PCR, a mixture combining 60 forward primers for TCR Vbeta segments and 13 reverse primers for TCR Jbeta segments was used. As stored in TCRdb, this immuneACCESS dataset retains in-frame rearrangements with V and J assigned. A fraction of the clones does not appear; measured against another copy, unresolved V genes explain less than half of the discrepancy, and the remainder lacks a known reason. Recorded for this sample are 160,000 or so clones; about three quarters of them occurred a single time. The ten most abundant clones make up 6.5% to 8.5% of the sample. The sequencing sample was made of PBMCs. Receptor source: a woman aged 40 to 50 in good health and CMV-seropositive.

Concerning this clone itself: At one end the junction does not follow the germline gene, possibly because of a read error. The J gene is TRBJ2-7, the V gene TRBV7-9; weak D call: TRBD1 (5 bases). From germline, CDR1 is SEHNR and CDR2 FQNEAQ (reference sequence). The CDR3 is 14 amino acids. The CDR3 sequence is CSSSSSGYNYEQYF. The CDR3, as DNA: TGTTCCAGCAGCTCGTCAGGGTATAACTACGAGCAGTACTTC.

The V and J genes are TRBV6-5 and TRBJ2-5; 9 bases are shared with TRBD1. V dropped 4 bases and J dropped 5; count of bases not matched to a gene: 8. Per the germline V gene, CDR1 is MNHEY and CDR2 is SVGAGI. The CDR3 totals 15 residues. The CDR3 reads CASSSTTGGRETQYF. The CDR3 DNA is TGTGCCAGCAGTTCAACAACAGGGGGCAGGGAGACCCAGTACTTC.

This clone was seen only once. This chain links TRBV2 with TRBJ1-1, with D perhaps matching TRBD1 (6 bases). The CDR3 length is 14 residues. CDR1 and CDR2 (germline): SNHLY, FYNNEI. V dropped 7 bases and J dropped 11 bases, with 23 bases sitting between them. CDR3 bases: TGTGCCAGCATCGAAGGGGGGGTGAATTCTGGGGCTTTCTTT. It codes for CASIEGGVNSGAFF.

V and J are TRBV6-6 and TRBJ1-2; tentative D call: TRBD1 (6 bases). The CDR3 consists of 14 residues. V was cut by 6 bases and J by 4 bases, with 15 bases left in between. The germline CDR1 and CDR2 sequences are MNHNY and SVGAGI (reference sequence). DNA of the CDR3: TGTGCCAGCAGCAATCCACAGGGAACCTATGGCTACACCTTC. Protein: CASSNPQGTYGYTF.

The chain is built from TRBV5-1 and TRBJ1-6, with no clear D. CDR3 length equals 15 residues. CDR1 and CDR2 (germline): SGHRS, YFSETQ. Trimming took off 0 bases at V and 8 bases at J, with 12 bases between the two ends. In nucleotides, the CDR3 is TGCGCCAGCAGCTTGGGTTCCGCGCGGGATTCACCCCTCCACTTT. Protein: CASSLGSARDSPLHF. The entire variable domain, with the rest obtained from reference TRBV5-1 and TRBJ1-6, is as follows: KAGVTQTPRYLIKTRGQQVTLSCSPISGHRSVSWYQQTPGQGLQFLFEYFSETQRNKGNFPGRFSGRQFSNSRSEMNVSTLELGDSALYLCASSLGSARDSPLHFGNGTRLTVT.

The gene calls are TRBV29-1 and TRBJ2-5; no reliable D call. The CDR3 loop spans 13 amino acids. Germline V gene sequence: CDR1 SQVTM, CDR2 ANQGSEA. The V gene lost 5 bases and the J gene lost 2 bases, with 12 bases spanning the gap. The DNA of the CDR3 is TGCAGCGTTTGGCGGTTCACACAAGAGACCCAGTACTTC. It specifies CSVWRFTQETQYF.

V usage is TRBV12-5 and J usage is TRBJ2-3; D perhaps matches TRBD2 (6 bases). The CDR3 is 15 residues long. The germline CDR1 and CDR2 sequences are LGHNT and FRNRAP. Between the trimmed V and J ends, which lost 4 bases and 0 bases, there was a span of 11 bases. This CDR3 reads CASGYGTRSTDTQYF. Here the CDR3 DNA reads TGTGCTAGTGGTTACGGGACTCGAAGCACAGATACGCAGTATTTT.

The sample holds a few counts of this clone. V and J are TRBV4-3 and TRBJ1-4; possibly TRBD1 for D (6 bases). CDR1 and CDR2 from the germline V gene are LGHNA and YSLEER. The length of the CDR3 is 15 residues. Trimming cost V 3 bases and J 3 bases, with 11 bases left between them. CDR3 in amino acids: CASSHLRGSNEKLFF. The CDR3 DNA is TGCGCCAGCAGCCACCTCAGGGGATCTAATGAAAAACTGTTTTTT.

The chain joins TRBV5-6 to TRBJ1-1; 10 nucleotides line up with TRBD1. V gave up 4 bases and J gave up 1 base; unmatched junction bases: 4. There are 15 residues in the CDR3. CDR1 and CDR2 (germline): SGHDT, YYEEEE. CDR3 nucleotides: TGTGCCAGCAGCCCGACAGGGGGCGCGAACACTGAAGCTTTCTTT. Protein product: CASSPTGGANTEAFF.

V and J are TRBV29-1 and TRBJ1-5; TRBD1 agrees at 7 bases. J was trimmed by 5 bases and V by 4 bases; bases with no gene match: 5. This CDR3 spans 13 amino acids. The germline gives CDR1 SQVTM, CDR2 ANQGSEA. The CDR3 region is CSVGQGQDQPQHF. In DNA form, the CDR3 reads TGCAGCGTTGGACAGGGTCAAGATCAGCCCCAGCATTTT.

The rearrangement links TRBV19 to TRBJ1-2; D gene ambiguous. The CDR3 runs to 14 residues. V lost 6 bases and J 3 bases, leaving 14 bases between the germline ends. Per the germline V gene, CDR1 is LNHDA and CDR2 is SQIVND (reference sequence). The CDR3 region has the DNA TGTGCCAGTAGACTACGAGGAAGAGACTATGGCTACACCTTC. Translating gives CASRLRGRDYGYTF.

This chain links TRBV6-6 with TRBJ1-3, with D possibly TRBD1 on 6 matching bases. V was trimmed by 4 bases and J by 10 bases, leaving 14 bases between them. The CDR3 consists of 13 residues. The germline gives CDR1 MNHNY, CDR2 SVGAGI (reference sequence). DNA for the CDR3: TGTGCCAGCAGTTCCGGCGACAGGCGGACCATATATTTT. Translation: CASSSGDRRTIYF.